One sample yielded the 29 T cell receptor beta chains listed below, sequenced in a study of persistence of HIV-infected CD4 T cells. Lysates of CMV-infected fibroblasts at approximately 10 ug/mL stimulated these cells. Sorted nonresponding memory CD4+ T cells were CD40L-negative, CD69-negative, CD45RO-high. The libraries were made with immunoSEQ version 4 in survey mode. TCRdb's table, derived via immunoSEQ multiplex PCR, lists solely in-frame clones and lacks some. The sample lists tens of thousands of clones; around 80% were seen once. These receptors have no identified antigens. The sample here was CD4+ T cells sorted from PBMCs after roughly 18-hour stimulation, taken from a patient who received antiretroviral therapy. These receptors all come from an adult man with HIV who was CMV-seropositive.

The chain is built from TRBV28 and TRBJ2-1, with TRBD1 matching 10 bases. After removal of 2 bases from V and 4 bases from J, the junction contained 2 bases not matched to a gene. Germline V gives CDR1 MDHEN, CDR2 SYDVKM. The CDR3 runs to 15 residues. CDR3 nucleotide sequence: TGTGCCAGCAGTTTAGGGACAGGGGTATACAATGAGCAGTTCTTC. It specifies CASSLGTGVYNEQFF.

The CDR3 region is CASSTGDGYEQYF. The CDR3 coding sequence is TGTGCCAGCAGCACAGGGGACGGGTACGAGCAGTACTTC. V gene TRBV5-6 combines with J gene TRBJ2-7; 7 bases map to TRBD1. Germline V gene lookup returns CDR1 SGHDT and CDR2 YYEEEE. This CDR3 has 13 residues. Germline trimming cut 4 bases from V and 4 bases from J; bases unmatched to any gene: 5.

The genes are TRBV6-1 and TRBJ1-2, with 12 bases fitting TRBD1. V lost 6 bases, J lost 4 bases, and 6 bases stayed unmatched. This CDR3 is 15 amino acids long. Germline CDR1 and CDR2: MNHNS and SASEGT. CDR3 sequence reads: CASRYPGQGAYGYTF. The CDR3 DNA sequence: TGTGCCAGCAGGTACCCGGGACAGGGGGCCTATGGCTACACCTTC.

The chain couples TRBV4-1 to TRBJ1-2, with D perhaps TRBD1 (5 bases). The germline V gene encodes CDR1 MGHRA and CDR2 YSYEKL. V lost 2 bases and J 3 bases, leaving 10 bases between the germline ends. CDR3 length equals 14 residues. Written as DNA, the CDR3 is TGCGCCAGCAGCCAACAATTGGGGGACTATGGCTACACCTTC. Its translation: CASSQQLGDYGYTF.

The chain links TRBV3-1 (or the pseudogene TRBV3-2) to TRBJ1-1; maybe TRBD1 (6 bases). The germline gives CDR1 LGHDT, CDR2 YNNKEL (reference sequence). This CDR3 contains 13 residues. With 5 bases removed from V and 4 bases from J, the gap between germline ends came to 11 bases. CDR3 DNA: TGTGCCAGCAGCAAAGGGACACTCACTGAAGCTTTCTTT. Translated, it gives CASSKGTLTEAFF.

V is TRBV2 and J is TRBJ2-1; D not resolved. Germline V gene sequence: CDR1 SNHLY, CDR2 FYNNEI. V was pared by 7 bases and J by 4 bases, with 14 bases between. The CDR3 runs 14 residues. The CDR3 nucleotides read TGTGCCAGCAAGGGCTTAACTACTTACAATGAGCAGTTCTTC. Translation gives CASKGLTTYNEQFF.

The chain recombines TRBV27 with TRBJ1-1; no clear D. Deletions cut 5 bases from V and 1 base from J, with 14 bases between. Germline values: CDR1 MNHEY, CDR2 SMNVEV (reference sequence). This CDR3 has 15 amino acids. Here the CDR3 reads CASSLRPMGNTEAFF. The CDR3 region has the DNA TGTGCCAGCAGTCTGCGACCCATGGGGAACACTGAAGCTTTCTTT.

The chain couples TRBV28 to TRBJ2-7; no clear D gene. CDR1 MDHEN and CDR2 SYDVKM come from the germline V gene. This CDR3 spans 13 amino acids. With 5 bases removed from V and 2 bases from J, the gap between germline ends came to 10 bases. The CDR3 region has the DNA TGTGCCAGCAGTCCCCTAGGCCCCTACGAGCAGTACTTC. Translation: CASSPLGPYEQYF.

The chain uses TRBV29-1 and TRBJ2-1, with D unclear. Germline CDR1 SQVTM, CDR2 ANQGSEA. The CDR3 covers 12 residues. The CDR3 is CTTSPNYNEQFF. CDR3 coding DNA: TGCACCACGAGCCCCAACTACAATGAGCAGTTCTTC.

This clone was seen more than once but under ten times. This rearrangement joins TRBV27 to TRBJ1-6; the D gene is possibly TRBD1 (5 bases). Germline CDR1 reads MNHEY; CDR2 reads SMNVEV (reference sequence). CDR3 length: 12 amino acids. As DNA, the CDR3 is TGTGCGGCAGGGTCCTATAATTCACCCCTCCACTTT. This translates into CAAGSYNSPLHF.

V usage is TRBV10-3 and J usage is TRBJ1-2; 7 bases are shared with TRBD1. V shed 8 bases and J 8 bases; nucleotides not matched to a gene: 11. The CDR3 contains 13 residues. Germline V gene data show CDR1 as ENHRY and CDR2 as SYGVKD. CDR3 region: CAIREVGGEGYTF. The CDR3 DNA sequence: TGTGCCATCCGGGAGGTAGGGGGCGAAGGCTACACCTTC.

The gene calls are TRBV2 and TRBJ2-7; 12 positions match TRBD1. This CDR3 is built from 16 residues. CDR1 is SNHLY, CDR2 FYNNEI, per germline. The V gene end was trimmed by 6 bases and the J gene end by 3 bases; junction bases not matched to a gene: 9. The CDR3 protein is CASRLGQGATNYEQYF. The CDR3 region has the DNA TGTGCCAGCAGGCTGGGACAGGGGGCTACTAACTACGAGCAGTACTTC.

The chain combines TRBV6-6 with TRBJ2-5, with 7 bases identical to TRBD1. From germline, CDR1 is MNHNY and CDR2 SVGAGI (reference sequence). The CDR3 sequence is 13 residues long. Germline trimming cut 5 bases from V and 1 base from J; bases unmatched to any gene: 1. The CDR3 reads CASSGQAQETQYF. CDR3 DNA sequence: TGTGCCAGCAGTGGACAGGCCCAAGAGACCCAGTACTTC.

The chain has TRBV2 and TRBJ2-2, with a tentative D call TRBD1 (5 bases). Looked up from germline, CDR1 is SNHLY and CDR2 is FYNNEI. The CDR3 consists of 16 residues. The V gene lost 0 bases and the J gene lost 6 bases, with 14 bases spanning the gap. In DNA form, the CDR3 reads TGTGCCAGCAGTGAAGCAGGGCAGGGTGGTTCCGGGGAGCTGTTTTTT. Its protein product is CASSEAGQGGSGELFF.

This sequence joins TRBV18 and TRBJ1-2; perhaps TRBD1 as D (5 bases). The ends were cut back, 6 bases at V and 0 bases at J, with 17 bases in the middle. The germline gives CDR1 KGHSH, CDR2 LQKENI. This CDR3 region has 16 residues. CDR3 region: CASSPTGTGANYGYTF. Written as DNA, the CDR3 is TGTGCCAGCTCGCCTACCGGGACTGGAGCTAACTATGGCTACACCTTC.

CDR3 sequence reads: CASRDSPLRAEAFF. The DNA of the CDR3 is TGTGCCAGCAGAGACAGCCCTCTGAGGGCTGAAGCTTTCTTT. This chain uses TRBV2 with TRBJ1-1, with D tentatively TRBD1 (5 bases). CDR1 is SNHLY, CDR2 FYNNEI, per germline. The CDR3 is 14 amino acids. The V end lost 6 bases, the J end lost 6 bases, and 17 bases lay between the germline ends.

CDR3 bases: TGTGCCAGCAGGATGGGACAGGCTGGAAATACAGGCAATGAGCAGTTCTTC. It codes for CASRMGQAGNTGNEQFF. This chain uses TRBV27 with TRBJ2-1; TRBD1 aligns across 8 bases. With V trimmed by 6 bases and J by 6 bases, 16 bases remained unmatched. Germline V gene lookup returns CDR1 MNHEY and CDR2 SMNVEV (reference sequence). The CDR3 totals 17 residues.

DNA of the CDR3: TGTGCCAGCAGTTTGTACGACAGTCGGAATCAGCCCCAGCATTTT. This gives the protein CASSLYDSRNQPQHF. J is TRBJ1-5 and V is TRBV28; D perhaps matches TRBD1 (5 bases). This CDR3 is built from 15 residues. V was trimmed by 3 bases and J by 4 bases, leaving 13 bases between them. In germline, CDR1 is MDHEN, CDR2 SYDVKM.

This rearrangement joins TRBV5-6 to TRBJ2-7; possibly TRBD1 for D (6 bases). Germline CDR1 and CDR2: SGHDT and YYEEEE. V was cut by 4 bases and J by 6 bases, with 17 bases left in between. The CDR3 covers 14 residues. The CDR3 DNA is TGTGCCAGCAGCCCCGGGACGGTGGGGGCCGAGCAGTACTTC. It yields the protein CASSPGTVGAEQYF.

J is TRBJ1-5 and V is TRBV5-5; no clear D. Germline V gene lookup returns CDR1 SGHKS and CDR2 YYEKEE (reference sequence). Trimming cost V 4 bases and J 8 bases, with 16 bases left between them. The CDR3 length is 14 residues. The CDR3 sequence: CASSLRTVEEPQHF. The CDR3 DNA sequence: TGTGCCAGCAGCCTACGGACTGTAGAAGAGCCCCAGCATTTT.

The chain uses TRBV4-2 and TRBJ2-7; D possibly uses TRBD1 or TRBD2 (6 bases each). The CDR3 has 14 residues. Germline CDR1 LGHNA, CDR2 YNFKEQ. The V and J ends lost 1 base and 6 bases respectively, with 13 bases between them. The chain's CDR3 is CASSQAGEAIEQYF. In DNA form, the CDR3 reads TGTGCCAGCAGCCAAGCAGGGGAGGCCATCGAGCAGTACTTC.

The chain employs TRBV3-1 (or the pseudogene TRBV3-2) and TRBJ1-3, with D perhaps TRBD1 (5 bases). The germline gives CDR1 LGHDT, CDR2 YNNKEL (reference sequence). V lost 3 bases and J lost 5, with 14 bases in between. The CDR3 has 15 residues. The DNA of the CDR3 is TGTGCCAGCAGCCATTCCGGGACGGAGAGAAACACCATATATTTT. This sequence encodes CASSHSGTERNTIYF.

This rearrangement joins TRBV6-6 to TRBJ2-1, with D uncertain. CDR1 and CDR2 from the germline V gene are MNHNY and SVGAGI (reference sequence). The CDR3 spans 14 residues. Trimming left V 0 bases short and J 6 bases short, with 9 bases between. The CDR3 protein is CASSYSLTANEQFF. The DNA for the CDR3 is TGTGCCAGCAGTTACTCCCTGACCGCCAATGAGCAGTTCTTC.

This sequence joins TRBV7-9 and TRBJ1-1; maybe TRBD1 (6 bases). The V gene lost 6 bases and the J gene lost 0 bases, with 11 bases spanning the gap. Germline lookup yields CDR1 SEHNR and CDR2 FQNEAQ (reference sequence). CDR3 length equals 14 residues. The CDR3: CASRQQGLNTEAFF. In DNA form, the CDR3 reads TGTGCCAGCAGACAACAGGGCTTGAACACTGAAGCTTTCTTT. Full variable domain (rest looked up from reference TRBV7-9 and TRBJ1-1): DTGVSQNPRHKITKRGQNVTFRCDPISEHNRLYWYRQTLGQGPEFLTYFQNEAQLEKSRLLSDRFSAERPKGSFSTLEIQRTEQGDSAMYLCASRQQGLNTEAFFGQGTRLTVV.

The genes are TRBV7-2 and TRBJ1-5; 7 bases fit TRBD1. This CDR3 has 17 amino acids. Germline lookup yields CDR1 SGHTA and CDR2 FQGNSA. Unmatched junction bases numbered 7, after V lost 2 bases and J lost 0 bases. The CDR3 protein is CASSLRTGAYSNQPQHF. In DNA, the CDR3 is TGTGCCAGCAGCTTAAGGACAGGAGCCTATAGCAATCAGCCCCAGCATTTT.

The V call is TRBV6-2 or TRBV6-3, the J call TRBJ1-5, with D possibly TRBD1 on 6 matching bases. V dropped 2 bases and J dropped 5 bases, with 13 bases sitting between them. Germline CDR1 reads MNHEY; CDR2 reads SVGEGT. The CDR3 is made up of 15 amino acids. CDR3 DNA: TGTGCCAGCAGTTACGGGGGGGCCGGGGATCAGCCCCAGCATTTT. Amino acids: CASSYGGAGDQPQHF.

The chain uses TRBV7-9 and TRBJ1-1; a possible D gene is TRBD1 (5 bases). Trimming left V 2 bases short and J 1 base short, with 11 bases between. CDR3 length equals 15 residues. CDR1 and CDR2 from the germline V gene are SEHNR and FQNEAQ (reference sequence). The CDR3 loop reads CASSLREGSNTEAFF. CDR3 DNA sequence: TGTGCCAGCAGCTTAAGGGAGGGGTCGAACACTGAAGCTTTCTTT.

This chain connects TRBV9 to TRBJ2-1; 7 bases agree with TRBD1. Trimming cost V 3 bases and J 7 bases; bases outside gene matches: 13. The CDR3 has 16 residues. Looked up from germline, CDR1 is SGDLS and CDR2 is YYNGEE. This CDR3 is CASSARGGSGQNEQFF. For the CDR3, the DNA is TGTGCCAGCAGCGCGCGAGGGGGCTCAGGACAGAATGAGCAGTTCTTC.

The genes are TRBV5-1 and TRBJ2-6, with a weak D call TRBD1 (6 bases). V was clipped by 3 bases and J by 2 bases, with 12 bases between them. The germline gives CDR1 SGHRS, CDR2 YFSETQ. This CDR3 contains 16 residues. CDR3 amino acids: CASSWDNATGANVLTF. CDR3 DNA sequence: TGCGCCAGCAGCTGGGACAATGCTACTGGGGCCAACGTCCTGACTTTC.